These 9 T cell receptor beta chains share one sample of origin, sequenced in a study of blood T cell repertoires in COVID-19. Measured with immunoSEQ multiplex PCR; TCRdb has only the in-frame clones, and not every one. Here the sample spans about 350,000 clones, 75% to 90% being singletons. What was sequenced was peripheral blood. Every receptor here comes from an older woman with COVID-19, enrolled during active disease.

The chain links TRBV24-1 to TRBJ1-5; D possibly corresponds to TRBD1 (6 bases). V lost 3 bases to trimming and J lost 7 bases, with 12 bases between them. Germline values: CDR1 KGHDR, CDR2 SFDVKD. The CDR3 extends over 14 amino acids. Written as DNA, the CDR3 is TGTGCCACCAGTGATGCGAGGGGGTTGCAGCCCCAGCATTTT. This sequence encodes CATSDARGLQPQHF.

The chain uses TRBV2 and TRBJ1-4; D is ambiguous. Per the germline V gene, CDR1 is SNHLY and CDR2 is FYNNEI. V lost 4 bases to trimming and J lost 1 base, with 13 bases between them. The CDR3 is 16 amino acids. The DNA for the CDR3 is TGTGCCAGCAGTGCGCGGGAGGAGGGAACTAATGAAAAACTGTTTTTT. It specifies CASSAREEGTNEKLFF.

V and J are TRBV5-4 and TRBJ2-7, with 7 bases fitting TRBD2. The CDR3 runs 14 residues. V was clipped by 9 bases and J by 0 bases; unmatched bases: 9. CDR1 and CDR2 from the germline V gene are SGHNT and YYREEE (reference sequence). The CDR3 sequence is CATQREGRSYEQYF. CDR3 sequence (DNA): TGTGCCACCCAGAGGGAGGGGCGCTCCTACGAGCAGTACTTC.

CDR3 sequence (DNA): TGTGCCACCAGGGCGGAAAGTGGCAGCGGAGGCTACGAGCAGTACTTC. Translation: CATRAESGSGGYEQYF. The chain links TRBV15 to TRBJ2-7, with a possible D match to TRBD2 (5 bases). Trimming stripped 6 bases from V and 3 bases from J, with 21 bases between. The CDR3 covers 16 residues. The germline V gene encodes CDR1 LNHNV and CDR2 YYDKDF (reference sequence).

The CDR3 DNA reads as TGCGCCAGCACACGGGACTTCACAGATACGCAGTATTTT. It encodes CASTRDFTDTQYF. The chain employs TRBV5-1 and TRBJ2-3, with a weak D call TRBD2 (6 bases). From germline, CDR1 is SGHRS and CDR2 YFSETQ. Trimming left V 6 bases short and J 2 bases short, with 10 bases between. CDR3 length equals 13 residues.

The chain has TRBV10-3 and TRBJ2-4; 9 bases are a match to TRBD1. Germline V gene sequence: CDR1 ENHRY, CDR2 SYGVKD. There are 15 residues in the CDR3. J gave up 7 bases and V 4 bases, and 8 bases lay outside the gene matches. The chain's CDR3 is CAISAGQGLGNIQYF. Here the CDR3 DNA reads TGTGCCATCAGTGCGGGACAGGGTTTGGGGAACATTCAGTACTTC.

The CDR3 DNA sequence: TGTGCCAGCAGTTACTCACCCGGCTACTTCGGGGGCTACACCTTC. It yields the protein CASSYSPGYFGGYTF. The chain combines TRBV6-5 with TRBJ1-2; no clear D. Trimming cost V 0 bases and J 8 bases, with 16 bases left between them. The germline gives CDR1 MNHEY, CDR2 SVGAGI. There are 15 residues in the CDR3.

The chain carries TRBV6-5 and TRBJ2-3; 13 bases align to TRBD2. The germline CDR1 and CDR2 sequences are MNHEY and SVGAGI. The CDR3 loop spans 16 amino acids. Losses at the gene ends were 2 bases for V and 9 bases for J; bases not matched to a gene: 8. The CDR3 DNA follows: TGTGCCAGCAGTTACCGGGGACTAGCGGGGAAAGGCACGCAGTATTTT. Translating it yields CASSYRGLAGKGTQYF.

The chain recombines TRBV3-1 (or the pseudogene TRBV3-2) with TRBJ2-7, with 10 bases aligning to TRBD1. CDR1 LGHDT and CDR2 YNNKEL come from the germline V gene (reference sequence). Trimming removed 2 bases from V and 6 bases from J; junction bases left unmatched: 4. This CDR3 is 14 amino acids long. As DNA, the CDR3 is TGTGCCAGCAGCCAATGGGGACAGGGGCGCGAGCAGTACTTC. It translates to CASSQWGQGREQYF.